The source of this T cell receptor (beta chain) is a study of spatial heterogeneity in lung cancer. Background on the study: Sequencing consistently turned up more beta-chain sequences than alpha-chain sequences. Each unique TCR and UMI combination was seen more than ten times on average in raw reads.

Via MiXCR, TCRdb re-called the 5' RACE reads, giving one row per CDR3 protein. The table shows some 47,000 distinct CDR3 sequences, with less than 9% occurring only once. Trimming took off 2 bases at V and 6 bases at J, with 6 bases between the two ends. This CDR3 spans 12 amino acids. This clonotype was recorded at least ten times. The time point denotes: sample taken at primary tumor resection. Material for sequencing was whole RNA from tumor, nontumor lung or frozen PBMC, left unsorted. The material was PBMCs, obtained at surgery. This receptor was identified in a female donor with early-stage non-small cell lung cancer. V usage is TRBV12-3 or TRBV12-4 and J usage is TRBJ2-3, with D uncertain. The CDR3: CASSLITDTQYF. For the CDR3, the DNA is TGTGCCAGCAGTTTAATAACGGATACGCAGTATTTT.